A selection of T cell receptor beta chains follows, all from one sample in a study of blood T cell repertoires in COVID-19. The protocol was immunoSEQ multiplex PCR, while the TCRdb copy is restricted to in-frame clones and leaves out a portion. The sample lists 220,000 or so clones; 90% were seen once. Input material: PBMCs or T cells enriched from blood (not recorded which). These TCRs come from a man aged 25-45 years who had been exposed to COVID-19. Both conserved end residues are trimmed from each CDR3. Each record gives: CDR3 length, J gene, V gene, clone size, CDR3 protein. Clone size, where shown, is once, few, many, or a class for clones that have expanded.

>12|TRBJ2-3|TRBV27|.
ASSLAGRSDTQY
>13|TRBJ1-6|TRBV2|.
ASLGGTVLNSPLH
>10|TRBJ2-7|TRBV30|few
ALTGDSYEQY
>12|TRBJ2-5|TRBV25-1|.
ASSAPGGGETQY
>13|TRBJ1-4|TRBV4-3|.
ASSPGFGGNEKLF
>14|TRBJ2-3|TRBV6-5|.
ASSYSGAGASDTQY
>12|TRBJ2-7|TRBV15|.
ATSRERSPYEQY
>11|TRBJ2-5|TRBV4-1|.
ASSRELKETQY
>7|TRBJ1-1|TRBV27|.
ASTQEAF
>12|TRBJ2-3|TRBV5-5|.
ASSFRDYTDTQY
>11|TRBJ2-4|TRBV9|.
ASSRDNKNIQY
>13|TRBJ1-1|TRBV7-9|few
ASSLTETRGTEAF
>12|TRBJ2-1|TRBV3-1/TRBV3-2|.
ASSQVPGQFEQF
>11|TRBJ2-2|TRBV19|many
ASSIEEGGELF
>13|TRBJ1-1|TRBV7-9|.
ASSSLTGQGLEAF
>13|TRBJ1-1|TRBV9|.
ASSVATGRGTEAF
>10|TRBJ1-2|TRBV29-1|.
SFGTGSYGYT
>12|TRBJ2-7|TRBV3-1/TRBV3-2|.
ASSRGQGRGEQY
>10|TRBJ2-1|TRBV12-3/TRBV12-4|.
ASRATSGEQF
>15|TRBJ2-3|TRBV5-6|.
ASSLGTGVGTTDTQY
>15|TRBJ1-3|TRBV25-1|.
ASSKLGQDRFGNTIY
>12|TRBJ1-5|TRBV19|.
ASSIQGFNQPQH
>13|TRBJ1-4|TRBV20-1|.
SASVGWGGDEKLF
>12|TRBJ2-7|TRBV10-3|.
AIRSLAGTYEQY
>12|TRBJ2-1|TRBV2|.
ASSERRAGNEQF
>12|TRBJ2-2|TRBV7-3|few
ASMATSAGGELF
>11|TRBJ1-2|TRBV19|.
ASSINRNYGYT
>11|TRBJ1-2|TRBV5-6|.
ASSLGRWGGYT
>13|TRBJ2-5|TRBV18|.
ASSPTQGNRETQY
>12|TRBJ2-7|TRBV14|.
ASSKQGTSYEQY
>15|TRBJ2-2|TRBV4-1|.
ASSHPDTFTNTGELF
>12|TRBJ2-7|TRBV3-1/TRBV3-2|.
ASSLDSSSYEQY
>13|TRBJ2-1|TRBV2|.
ASSDSNSVYNEQF
>13|TRBJ2-7|TRBV3-1/TRBV3-2|.
ASSQDLLAGHEQY
>15|TRBJ2-3|TRBV4-1|.
ASSQEALAGRKDTQY
>13|TRBJ1-4|TRBV27|.
ASSPEWRRGEKLF
>10|TRBJ1-1|TRBV13|few
ASSRGQGRAF
>15|TRBJ2-7|TRBV7-9|.
ASSSTHQDRVYYEQY
>11|TRBJ1-1|TRBV7-9|.
ASSPPYNTEAF
>14|TRBJ2-1|TRBV6-4|.
ASSDSGRGAYNEQF
>11|TRBJ1-5|TRBV10-3|.
AITRGGDQPQH
>12|TRBJ1-6|TRBV11-2|.
ASSLTGVNSPLH
>14|TRBJ2-1|TRBV10-1|.
ATSGSLGTTYNEQF
>11|TRBJ2-7|TRBV6-5|.
ASTRQNFYEQY
>11|TRBJ2-1|TRBV19|.
ASSIDRYNEQF
>8|TRBJ2-2|TRBV7-9|.
AMRVGELF
>13|TRBJ2-5|TRBV18|.
ASSPRSEGQETQY
>13|TRBJ1-4|TRBV5-1|.
ASSLVQGTNEKLF
>14|TRBJ2-1|TRBV2|.
ASRPKGDYSYNEQF
>13|TRBJ1-2|TRBV7-2|.
ASSRGTGANYGYT
>13|TRBJ2-3|TRBV7-2|.
ASSLVADGTDTQY
>14|TRBJ1-2|TRBV11-2|few
ASSQDWTGDSYGYT
>11|TRBJ1-2|TRBV2|.
ASNTGKFDGYT
>14|TRBJ2-2|TRBV3-1/TRBV3-2|.
ASSRLGTAYTGELF